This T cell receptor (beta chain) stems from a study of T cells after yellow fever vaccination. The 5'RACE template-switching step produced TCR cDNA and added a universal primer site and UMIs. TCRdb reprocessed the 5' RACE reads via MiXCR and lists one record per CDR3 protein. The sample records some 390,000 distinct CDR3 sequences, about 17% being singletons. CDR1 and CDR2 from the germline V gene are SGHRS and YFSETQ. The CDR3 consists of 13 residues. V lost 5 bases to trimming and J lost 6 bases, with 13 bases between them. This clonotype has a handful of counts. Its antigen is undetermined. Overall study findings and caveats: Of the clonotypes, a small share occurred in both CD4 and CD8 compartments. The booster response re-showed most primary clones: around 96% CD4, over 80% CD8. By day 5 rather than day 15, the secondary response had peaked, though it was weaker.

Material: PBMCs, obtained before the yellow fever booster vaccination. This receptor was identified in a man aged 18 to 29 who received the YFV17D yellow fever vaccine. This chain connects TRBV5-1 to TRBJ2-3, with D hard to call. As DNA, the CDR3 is TGCGCCAGCAGTTCCCTTTACCGGGATACGCAGTATTTT. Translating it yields CASSSLYRDTQYF.